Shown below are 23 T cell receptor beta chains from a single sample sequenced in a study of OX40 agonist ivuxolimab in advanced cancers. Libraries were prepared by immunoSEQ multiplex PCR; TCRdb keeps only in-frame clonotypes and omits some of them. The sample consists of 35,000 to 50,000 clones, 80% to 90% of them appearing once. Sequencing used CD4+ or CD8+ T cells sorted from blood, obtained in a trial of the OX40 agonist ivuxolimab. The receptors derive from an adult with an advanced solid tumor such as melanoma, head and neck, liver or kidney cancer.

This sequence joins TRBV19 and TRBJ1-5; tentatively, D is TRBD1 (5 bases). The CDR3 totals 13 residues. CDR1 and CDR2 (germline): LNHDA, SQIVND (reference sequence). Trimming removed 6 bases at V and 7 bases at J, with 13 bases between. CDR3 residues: CASSRDVRQPQHF. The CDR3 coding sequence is TGTGCCAGTAGCCGGGACGTCAGGCAGCCCCAGCATTTT.

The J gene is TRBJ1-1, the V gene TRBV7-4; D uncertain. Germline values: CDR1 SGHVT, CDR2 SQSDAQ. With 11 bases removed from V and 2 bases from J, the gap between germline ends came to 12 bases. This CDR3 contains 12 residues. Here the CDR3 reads CAVQRTNTEAFF. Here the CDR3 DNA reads TGTGCCGTTCAACGCACTAACACTGAAGCTTTCTTT.

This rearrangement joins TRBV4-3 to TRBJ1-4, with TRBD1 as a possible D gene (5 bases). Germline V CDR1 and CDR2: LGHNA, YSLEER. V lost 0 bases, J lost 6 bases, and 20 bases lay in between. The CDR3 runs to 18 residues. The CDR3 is CASSQDPPRGGWYEKLFF. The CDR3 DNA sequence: TGCGCCAGCAGCCAAGACCCCCCGAGGGGAGGGTGGTATGAAAAACTGTTTTTT.

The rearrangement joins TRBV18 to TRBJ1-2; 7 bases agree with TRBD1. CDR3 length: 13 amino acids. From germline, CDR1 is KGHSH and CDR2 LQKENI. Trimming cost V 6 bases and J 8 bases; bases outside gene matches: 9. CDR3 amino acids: CASSYRQGSGYTF. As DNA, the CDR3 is TGTGCCAGCTCCTACCGACAGGGAAGCGGCTACACCTTC.

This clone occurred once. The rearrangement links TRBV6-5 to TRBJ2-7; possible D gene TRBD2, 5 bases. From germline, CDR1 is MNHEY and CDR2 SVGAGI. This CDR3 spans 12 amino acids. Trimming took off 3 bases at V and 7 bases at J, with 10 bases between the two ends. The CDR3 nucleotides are TGTGCCAGCAGTTATTACTCGGGGGAGCAGTACTTC. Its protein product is CASSYYSGEQYF.

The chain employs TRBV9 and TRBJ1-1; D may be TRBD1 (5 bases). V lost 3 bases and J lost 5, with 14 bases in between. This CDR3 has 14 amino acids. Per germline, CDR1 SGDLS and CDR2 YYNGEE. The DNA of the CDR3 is TGTGCCAGCAGCGACACCCTCGGGGGGACTGAAGCTTTCTTT. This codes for CASSDTLGGTEAFF.

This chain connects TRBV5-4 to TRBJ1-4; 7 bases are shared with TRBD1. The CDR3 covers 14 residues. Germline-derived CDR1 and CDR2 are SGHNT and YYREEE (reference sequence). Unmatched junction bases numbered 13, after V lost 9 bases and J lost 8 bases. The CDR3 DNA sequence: TGTGCCATGCAACGGACAGGCTGGAGGGAAAAACTGTTTTTT. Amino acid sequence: CAMQRTGWREKLFF. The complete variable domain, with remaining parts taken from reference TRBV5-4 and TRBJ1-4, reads ETGVTQSPTHLIKTRGQQVTLRCSSQSGHNTVSWYQQALGQGPQFIFQYYREEENGRGNFPPRFSGLQFPNYSSELNVNALELDDSALYLCAMQRTGWREKLFFGSGTQLSVL.

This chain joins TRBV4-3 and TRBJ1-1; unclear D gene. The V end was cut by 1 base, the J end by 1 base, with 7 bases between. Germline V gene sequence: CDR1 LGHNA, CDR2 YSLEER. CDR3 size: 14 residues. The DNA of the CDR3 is TGCGCCAGCAGCCAAGTTCATACGAACACTGAAGCTTTCTTT. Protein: CASSQVHTNTEAFF.

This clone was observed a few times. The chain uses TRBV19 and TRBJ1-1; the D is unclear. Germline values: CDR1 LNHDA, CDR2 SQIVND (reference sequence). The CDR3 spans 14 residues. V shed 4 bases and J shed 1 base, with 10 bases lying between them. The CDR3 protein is CASSTPGSNTEAFF. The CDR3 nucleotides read TGTGCCAGTAGTACGCCGGGGTCGAACACTGAAGCTTTCTTT.

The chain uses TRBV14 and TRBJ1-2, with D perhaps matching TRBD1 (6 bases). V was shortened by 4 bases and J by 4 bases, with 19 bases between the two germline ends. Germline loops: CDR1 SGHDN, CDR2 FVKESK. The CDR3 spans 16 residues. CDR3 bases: TGTGCCAGCAGCCCAGGGGCGGGGCGCCTGGCCTATGGCTACACCTTC. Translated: CASSPGAGRLAYGYTF.

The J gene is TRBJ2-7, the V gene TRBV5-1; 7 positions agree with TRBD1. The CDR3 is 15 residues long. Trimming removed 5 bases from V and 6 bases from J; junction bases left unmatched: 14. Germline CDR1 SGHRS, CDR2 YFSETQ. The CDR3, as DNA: TGCGCCAGCAGGCCGACCGGGACAGCCATTTTCGAGCAGTACTTC. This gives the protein CASRPTGTAIFEQYF.

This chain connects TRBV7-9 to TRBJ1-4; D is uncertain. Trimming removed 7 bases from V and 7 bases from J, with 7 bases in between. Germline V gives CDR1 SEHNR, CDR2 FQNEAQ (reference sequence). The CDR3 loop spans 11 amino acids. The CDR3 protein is CASTLGEKLFF. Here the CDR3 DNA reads TGTGCCAGCACTCTAGGTGAAAAACTGTTTTTT.

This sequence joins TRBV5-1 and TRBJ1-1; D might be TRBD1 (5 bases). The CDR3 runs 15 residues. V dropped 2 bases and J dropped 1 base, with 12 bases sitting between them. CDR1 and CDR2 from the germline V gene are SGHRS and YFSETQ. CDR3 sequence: CASSFLGAGNTEAFF. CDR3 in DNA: TGCGCCAGCAGCTTCCTCGGGGCGGGGAACACTGAAGCTTTCTTT. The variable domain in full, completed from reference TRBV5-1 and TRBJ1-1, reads KAGVTQTPRYLIKTRGQQVTLSCSPISGHRSVSWYQQTPGQGLQFLFEYFSETQRNKGNFPGRFSGRQFSNSRSEMNVSTLELGDSALYLCASSFLGAGNTEAFFGQGTRLTVV.

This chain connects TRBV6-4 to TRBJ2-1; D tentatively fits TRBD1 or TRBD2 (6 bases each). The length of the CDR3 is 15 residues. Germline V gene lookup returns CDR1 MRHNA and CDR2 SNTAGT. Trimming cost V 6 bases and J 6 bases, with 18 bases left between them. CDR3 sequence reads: CASSPEGGTINEQFF. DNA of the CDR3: TGTGCCAGCAGCCCTGAGGGGGGTACGATCAATGAGCAGTTCTTC.

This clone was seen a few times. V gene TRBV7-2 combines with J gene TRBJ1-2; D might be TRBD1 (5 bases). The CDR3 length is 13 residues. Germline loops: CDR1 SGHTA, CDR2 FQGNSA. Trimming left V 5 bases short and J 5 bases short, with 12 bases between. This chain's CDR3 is CASSPQEAYGYTF. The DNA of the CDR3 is TGTGCCAGCAGCCCACAGGAAGCGTATGGCTACACCTTC.

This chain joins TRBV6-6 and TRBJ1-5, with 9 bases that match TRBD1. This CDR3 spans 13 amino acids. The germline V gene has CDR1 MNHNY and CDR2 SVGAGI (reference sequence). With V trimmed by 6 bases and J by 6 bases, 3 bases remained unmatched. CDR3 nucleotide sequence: TGTGCCAGCAGACGGACAGGGGCTCAGCCCCAGCATTTT. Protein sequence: CASRRTGAQPQHF.

As DNA, the CDR3 is TGTGCCAGCAGCGTTATTAAGGGGACTGAAGCTTTCTTT. Translated, it gives CASSVIKGTEAFF. The chain has TRBV9 and TRBJ1-1; tentative D call: TRBD1 (5 bases). The CDR3 runs 13 residues. CDR1 is SGDLS, CDR2 YYNGEE, per germline. Trimming removed 2 bases at V and 5 bases at J, with 10 bases between.

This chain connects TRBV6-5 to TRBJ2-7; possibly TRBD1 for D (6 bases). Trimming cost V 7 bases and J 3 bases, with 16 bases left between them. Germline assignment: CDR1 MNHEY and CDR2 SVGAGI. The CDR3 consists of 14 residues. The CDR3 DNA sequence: TGTGCCAGCATTCCAAGGGGGAACCGCTACGAGCAGTACTTC. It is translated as CASIPRGNRYEQYF.

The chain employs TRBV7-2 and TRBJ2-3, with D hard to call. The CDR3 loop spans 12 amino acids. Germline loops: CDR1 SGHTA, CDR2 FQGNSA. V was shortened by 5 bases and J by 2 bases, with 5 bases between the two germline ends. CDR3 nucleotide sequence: TGTGCCAGCAGCCGCGTCACAGATACGCAGTATTTT. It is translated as CASSRVTDTQYF.

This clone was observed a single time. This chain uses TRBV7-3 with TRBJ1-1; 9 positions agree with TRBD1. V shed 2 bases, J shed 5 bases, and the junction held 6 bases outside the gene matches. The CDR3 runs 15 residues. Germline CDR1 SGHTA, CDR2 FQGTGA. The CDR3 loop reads CASSLLGTGTTEAFF. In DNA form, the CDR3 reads TGTGCCAGCAGCTTACTAGGGACAGGGACAACTGAAGCTTTCTTT. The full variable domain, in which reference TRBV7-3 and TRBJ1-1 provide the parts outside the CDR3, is GAGVSQTPSNKVTEKGKYVELRCDPISGHTALYWYRQSLGQGPEFLIYFQGTGAADDSGLPNDRFFAVRPEGSVSTLKIQRTERGDSAVYLCASSLLGTGTTEAFFGQGTRLTVV.

The CDR3 is CASSITKSRKTYGYTF. The DNA of the CDR3 is TGTGCCAGCAGCATCACAAAATCTCGAAAGACCTATGGCTACACCTTC. This chain links TRBV7-6 with TRBJ1-2; D is unresolved. The CDR3 is 16 amino acids. Trimming pared 5 bases from V and 4 bases from J, leaving 20 bases between. Germline V gives CDR1 SGHVS, CDR2 FNYEAQ.

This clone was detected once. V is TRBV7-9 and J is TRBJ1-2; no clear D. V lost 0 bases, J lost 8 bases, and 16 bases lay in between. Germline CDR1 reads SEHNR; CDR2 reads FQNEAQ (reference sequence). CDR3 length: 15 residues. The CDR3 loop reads CASSLAMDGRRGYTF. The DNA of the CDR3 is TGTGCCAGCAGCTTAGCCATGGACGGACGTCGAGGCTACACCTTC.

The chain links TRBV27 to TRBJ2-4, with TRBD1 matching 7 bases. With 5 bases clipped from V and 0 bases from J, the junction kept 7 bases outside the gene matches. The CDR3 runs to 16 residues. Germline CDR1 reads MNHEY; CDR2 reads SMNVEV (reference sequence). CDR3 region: CASSNTGALAKNIQYF. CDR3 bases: TGTGCCAGCAGTAACACAGGGGCCCTAGCCAAAAACATTCAGTACTTC.